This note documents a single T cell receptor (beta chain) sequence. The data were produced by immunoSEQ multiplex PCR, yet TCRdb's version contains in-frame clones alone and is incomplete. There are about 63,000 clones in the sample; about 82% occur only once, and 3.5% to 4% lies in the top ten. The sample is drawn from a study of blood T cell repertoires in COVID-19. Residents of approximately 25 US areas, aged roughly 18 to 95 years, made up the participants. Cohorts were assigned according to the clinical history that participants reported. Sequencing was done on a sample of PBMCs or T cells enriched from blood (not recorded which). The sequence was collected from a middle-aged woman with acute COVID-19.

The CDR3 loop reads CASSQGLQNFNEKLFF. DNA of the CDR3: TGCGCCAGCAGCCAAGGGCTCCAGAATTTTAATGAAAAACTGTTTTTT. The chain is built from TRBV4-1 and TRBJ1-4; D gene ambiguous. Germline CDR1 reads MGHRA; CDR2 reads YSYEKL. The CDR3 spans 16 residues. V was pared by 1 base and J by 4 bases, with 13 bases between.